This entry features one T cell receptor (beta chain) sequence. This clone has just a few counts. Its binding antigen is unknown. Base qualities are not provided; no much larger clone lies one nucleotide away. Using the deep immunoSEQ assay, TCR CDR3 regions were amplified from genomic DNA by multiplex PCR. Extracted genomic DNA from each cell subset was distributed evenly across all wells of several immunoSEQ 96-well plates, and each plate was treated as a replicate. For sorted subsets, approximately 190 ng genomic DNA, equal to approximately 30,000 T cell genomes, was loaded into each replicate PCR. Purified libraries were quantified with a Qubit 3.0 fluorometer, sized on a Bioanalyzer 2100, and re-quantified with the KAPA Library Quantification kit. Each immunoSEQ 96-well plate was sequenced on its own single-read 150-cycle Illumina NextSeq 550 flow cell. For the original study's pipeline: Because the immunoSEQ output included only junctional sequences and no quality scores, the filtering could not be the same as the filtering used for full-length reads. To assign V/J genes and CDR3, sequences were annotated using PyIR, a Python wrapper for IgBLAST v1.9, with IMGT germline references. Reads with weak V/J assignments (E-value above 1e-6), missing CDR3, stop codons, out-of-frame junctions, or ambiguous translated residues were removed. V3J clonotypes were defined as sequences sharing an identical inferred V gene, J gene, and CDR3 amino acid sequence. The percentage overlap between two repertoires was calculated by dividing the number of shared unique clonotypes by the size of the smaller repertoire. Richness of each repertoire was evaluated using RTK rarefaction, the Chao1 estimator, and Recon v2.1 estimates of unobserved clonotypes. OLGA was used to compute generation probabilities for all TCRbeta clonotypes that the gDNA method yielded from a handful of donors. TCRdb provides this immuneACCESS table in a form limited to in-frame rearrangements. Some clones are lacking; in checked studies, under half of them reflect an unresolved V gene, and why the rest are absent is not known. D and trimming were read from the DNA, whereas the V and J calls and clone size are those reported in that table. A total of around 990,000 clones appear in this sample, 70% to 80% of them only once. The ten biggest clones cover roughly 0.82% of the sample.

Trimming at the junction amounts to 4 bases on V and 7 bases on J, and the germline ends lie 7 bases apart. From the cysteine up to the phenylalanine, the CDR3 has a length of 11 residues. The retained sequence is limited to the CDR3, 33 bases, with the frame set at the first base. The germline V gene (reference sequence) sets CDR1 to LNHDA and CDR2 to SQIVND. This sample was included in a study of shared clonotypes between healthy human individuals (dated by TCRdb to about 2020). With regard to the full study: The cohort comprised a couple of women and three men aged 18 to 49 years. For each donor, CD4 naive and CD4 memory were each given three plates, CD8 naive was given two plates, and CD8 memory was given one plate. Each donor's leukapheresis produced roughly between roughly 0.85 and 10 billion PBMCs. Blood TCR repertoires of a handful of healthy adults were deeply sequenced to estimate repertoire size and the extent of clonotype sharing between individuals. Different laboratories and diverse techniques were used to prepare libraries and sequence TCR repertoires, to increase sequencing depth and limit assay-specific biases.

Healthy HIV-negative adults with no recently reported acute infections or vaccinations were included as donors. Every donor was a Caucasian adult living in Nashville, Tennessee, USA. Magnetic negative selection was used to enrich CD4+ T cells, after which naive cells were positively selected on CD45RA and the negative fraction became the memory subset. After blood collection by leukapheresis, PBMCs were isolated using Ficoll-Histopaque density gradient centrifugation and then cryopreserved in the vapor phase of liquid nitrogen. Analytical flow cytometry was used to check the purity and quantity of every magnetically sorted T cell population. From each sorted fraction, genomic DNA was isolated and quantified by UV absorbance on a Nanodrop 2000c. Paper-wide results and their limitations: Estimated clonotype richness was generally larger for naive than for memory subsets. Even with the large sequencing depth, rarefaction of the sorted-subset datasets indicated that sequencing was incomplete. About 5% of naive CD4, 3.5% of naive CD8, 2% to 2.5% of memory CD4, and roughly 0.4% of memory CD8 clonotypes were shared across several donors. Sampling was restricted to blood, and TCR repertoires in tissues likely differ from the TCR repertoires found in blood. Compared with non-shared clonotypes, the clonotypes found in all four sorted-subset donors had higher generation probabilities. The genetic and exposure-history diversity represented was limited by the small number of donors. Pairwise subsampling led to the expectation that sequencing depth would affect the degree of clonotype sharing among donors.

Specimen: memory CD4+ T cells from PBMCs. Reading the label with the study, this specimen's cell subset or site is: CD45RA-negative fraction. Recombination joined TRBV19 with TRBJ2-5; the D gene is unclear. The TCR was taken from a man aged 18 to 35 in good health. Some clones in this sample may be carry-over from other donors' samples. The CDR3 region has the sequence CASSREGTQYF. The nucleotide sequence reads TGTGCCAGTAGTAGAGAAGGGACCCAGTACTTC.